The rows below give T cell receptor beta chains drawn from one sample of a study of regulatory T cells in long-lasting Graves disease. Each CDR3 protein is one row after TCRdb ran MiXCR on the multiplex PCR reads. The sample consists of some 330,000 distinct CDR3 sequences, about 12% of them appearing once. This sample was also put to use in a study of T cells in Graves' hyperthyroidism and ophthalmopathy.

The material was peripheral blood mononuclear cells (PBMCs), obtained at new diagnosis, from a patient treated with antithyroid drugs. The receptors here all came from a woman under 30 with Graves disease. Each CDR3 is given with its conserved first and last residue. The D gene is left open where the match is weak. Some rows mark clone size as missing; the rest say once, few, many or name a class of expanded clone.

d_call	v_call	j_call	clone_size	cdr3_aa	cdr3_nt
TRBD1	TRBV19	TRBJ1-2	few	CASSSMYRGKIYGYTF	TGTGCCAGTAGTTCCATGTACAGGGGAAAGATCTATGGCTACACCTTC
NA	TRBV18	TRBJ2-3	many	CASSPKADTQYF	TGTGCCAGCTCACCAAAGGCAGATACGCAGTATTTT
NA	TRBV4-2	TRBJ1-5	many	CASSPSRAGNQPQHF	TGTGCCAGCAGTCCGTCGAGGGCGGGCAATCAGCCCCAGCATTTT
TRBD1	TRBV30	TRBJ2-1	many	CAWSLGQGRNNEQFF	TGTGCCTGGAGCCTTGGACAGGGTAGAAACAATGAGCAGTTCTTC
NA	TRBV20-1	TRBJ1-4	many	CSAVGRGNEKLFF	TGCAGTGCAGTGGGGCGGGGGAATGAAAAACTGTTTTTT
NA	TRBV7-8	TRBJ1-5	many	CASSFGRNRVINQPQHF	TGTGCCAGCAGCTTTGGTCGTAACAGGGTGATCAATCAGCCCCAGCATTTT
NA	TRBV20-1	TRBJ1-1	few	CSARDSWGNTEAFF	TGCAGTGCTAGAGATAGTTGGGGGAACACTGAAGCTTTCTTT
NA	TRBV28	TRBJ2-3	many	CASSSGTRLDTQYF	TGTGCCAGCAGTTCCGGGACTCGCCTAGATACGCAGTATTTT
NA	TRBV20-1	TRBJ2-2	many	CSAFGTRNTGELFF	TGCAGTGCGTTCGGGACAAGGAACACCGGGGAGCTGTTTTTT
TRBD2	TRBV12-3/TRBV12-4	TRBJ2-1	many	CASSFESTSGRAQFF	TGTGCCAGCAGTTTTGAGTCGACTAGCGGGAGGGCCCAGTTCTTC
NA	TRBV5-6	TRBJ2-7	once	CASSLGSSGYEQYF	TGTGCCAGCAGCTTGGGTAGTAGCGGCTACGAGCAGTACTTC
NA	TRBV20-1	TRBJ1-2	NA	CSARVQGFNYGYTF	TGCAGTGCTAGGGTTCAGGGGTTTAACTATGGCTACACCTTC
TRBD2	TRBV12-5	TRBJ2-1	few	CASGSSSGPESGEQFF	TGTGCTAGTGGTTCCTCTAGCGGCCCCGAGAGTGGTGAGCAGTTCTTC
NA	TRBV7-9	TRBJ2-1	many	CASSLDWAPARTTHQTRHEQFF	TGTGCCAGCAGCTTAGATTGGGCCCCGGCTAGGACTACCCATCAGACGAGGCATGAGCAGTTCTTC
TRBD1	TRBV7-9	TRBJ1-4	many	CASSQPEGAMIGEKLFF	TGTGCCAGCAGCCAACCCGAGGGGGCGATGATTGGTGAAAAACTGTTTTTT
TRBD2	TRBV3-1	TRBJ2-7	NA	CVSRSTPGTSGSAEYEQYF	TGTGTCAGCAGGAGCACTCCCGGGACTAGCGGGAGCGCCGAATACGAGCAGTACTTC
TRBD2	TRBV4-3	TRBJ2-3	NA	CASSQQAGGTDTQYF	TGCGCCAGCAGCCAACAAGCGGGAGGTACAGATACGCAGTATTTT
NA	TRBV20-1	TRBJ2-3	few	CSAPNRAYLHDTQYF	TGCAGTGCTCCTAACAGGGCTTATCTACATGATACGCAGTATTTT
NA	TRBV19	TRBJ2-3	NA	CASSIDGSPWTSDTQYF	TGTGCCAGTAGTATAGATGGGTCACCTTGGACGTCAGATACGCAGTATTTT
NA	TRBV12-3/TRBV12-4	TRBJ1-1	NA	CASSLPGNTEAFF	TGTGCCAGCAGTCTCCCGGGAAACACTGAAGCTTTCTTT
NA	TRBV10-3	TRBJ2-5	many	CAISESSQETQYF	TGTGCCATCAGTGAGTCCTCTCAAGAGACCCAGTACTTC
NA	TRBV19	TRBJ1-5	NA	CASTYRWNQPQHF	TGTGCCAGTACCTACAGGTGGAATCAGCCCCAGCATTTT
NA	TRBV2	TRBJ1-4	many	CASTRHGTNEKLFF	TGTGCCAGCACCCGACACGGGACGAATGAAAAACTGTTTTTT
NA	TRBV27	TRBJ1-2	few	CASSFQMGGQGYTF	TGTGCCAGCAGTTTCCAAATGGGGGGACAAGGCTACACCTTC
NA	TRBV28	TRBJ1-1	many	CASSLWPMNTEAFF	TGTGCCAGCAGTTTATGGCCTATGAACACTGAAGCTTTCTTT
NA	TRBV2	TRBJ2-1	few	CASREGPDYNEQFF	TGTGCCAGCAGGGAGGGGCCGGACTACAATGAGCAGTTCTTC
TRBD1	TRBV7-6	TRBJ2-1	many	CASSLWAGTGGNEQFF	TGTGCCAGCAGCTTATGGGCGGGGACAGGGGGCAATGAGCAGTTCTTC
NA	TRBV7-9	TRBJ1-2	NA	CASSQKTGSLYGYTF	TGTGCCAGCAGCCAAAAGACAGGATCCCTCTATGGCTACACCTTC
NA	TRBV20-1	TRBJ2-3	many	CSAMYRPDTDTQYF	TGCAGTGCTATGTACAGGCCCGACACAGATACGCAGTATTTT
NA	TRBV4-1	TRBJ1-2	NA	CASSRPKRTEAPGRYGYTF	TGCGCCAGCAGCCGCCCGAAACGCACTGAAGCCCCGGGCCGTTATGGCTACACCTTC
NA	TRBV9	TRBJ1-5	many	CASSVDGRFNQPQHF	TGTGCCAGCAGCGTAGACGGCCGTTTCAATCAGCCCCAGCATTTT
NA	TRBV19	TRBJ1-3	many	CASSIAGPGNTIYF	TGTGCCAGTAGTATAGCGGGACCTGGAAACACCATATATTTT
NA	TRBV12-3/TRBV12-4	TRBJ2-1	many	CASSPQLGGEEQFF	TGTGCCAGCAGTCCTCAACTAGGGGGAGAAGAGCAGTTCTTC
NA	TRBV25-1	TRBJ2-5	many	CASSDPTGGETQYF	TGTGCCAGCAGTGATCCGACAGGAGGGGAGACCCAGTACTTC
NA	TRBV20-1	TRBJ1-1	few	CGVRRVGTEAFF	TGCGGGGTACGGAGAGTTGGCACTGAAGCTTTCTTT
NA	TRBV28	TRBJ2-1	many	CASREGGVKGEQFF	TGTGCCAGCAGAGAGGGCGGGGTGAAGGGTGAGCAGTTCTTC
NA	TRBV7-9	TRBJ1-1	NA	CASSQDAYGVTEAFF	TGTGCCAGCAGCCAGGACGCTTATGGGGTCACTGAAGCTTTCTTT
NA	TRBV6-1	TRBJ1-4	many	CASGTRREKLFF	TGTGCCAGCGGAACACGAAGAGAAAAACTGTTTTTT
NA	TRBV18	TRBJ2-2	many	CASSPRDSASGELFF	TGTGCCAGCTCACCCCGGGATAGCGCCTCCGGGGAGCTGTTTTTT
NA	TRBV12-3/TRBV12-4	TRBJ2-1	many	CASSRLRELYNEQFF	TGTGCCAGCAGTCGACTACGGGAGCTCTACAATGAGCAGTTCTTC
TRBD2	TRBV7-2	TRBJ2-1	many	CASSQPLAGVTNEQFF	TGTGCCAGCAGCCAACCTCTGGCGGGGGTCACCAATGAGCAGTTCTTC
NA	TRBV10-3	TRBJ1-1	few	CAISELEGGNTEAFF	TGTGCCATCAGTGAGCTTGAAGGGGGAAACACTGAAGCTTTCTTT
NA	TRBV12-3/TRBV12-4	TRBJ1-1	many	CASSRSTGNTEAFF	TGTGCCAGCAGCCGAAGTACAGGGAACACTGAAGCTTTCTTT
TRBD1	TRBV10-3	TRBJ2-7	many	CAIRPSGTGVGEQYF	TGTGCCATCAGACCTTCCGGGACAGGGGTTGGAGAGCAGTACTTC
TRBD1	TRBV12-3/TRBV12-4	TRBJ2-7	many	CASSKYSGTGHLYEQYF	TGTGCCAGCAGTAAATATTCCGGGACAGGGCACCTCTACGAGCAGTACTTC
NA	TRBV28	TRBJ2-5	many	CASSRIQDKYQETQYF	TGTGCCAGCAGCCGAATACAGGATAAGTACCAAGAGACCCAGTACTTC
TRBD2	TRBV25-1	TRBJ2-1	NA	CASSEWLAGIGNEQFF	TGTGCCAGCAGTGAATGGCTAGCGGGAATCGGCAATGAGCAGTTCTTC
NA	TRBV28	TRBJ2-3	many	CASSFQWDTQYF	TGTGCCAGCAGTTTTCAGTGGGATACGCAGTATTTT
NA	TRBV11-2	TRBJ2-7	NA	CASSNPGEQYF	TGTGCCAGCAGTAACCCGGGGGAGCAGTACTTC
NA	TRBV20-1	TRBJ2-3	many	CSARTGREADTQYF	TGCAGTGCTAGGACAGGGCGGGAGGCAGATACGCAGTATTTT
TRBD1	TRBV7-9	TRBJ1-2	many	CASSSGQGTLNYGYTF	TGTGCCAGCAGCTCGGGACAGGGCACTCTTAACTATGGCTACACCTTC
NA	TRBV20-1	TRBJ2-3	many	CSARDTGYTDTQYF	TGCAGTGCTAGAGATACGGGGTACACAGATACGCAGTATTTT
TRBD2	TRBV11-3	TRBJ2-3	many	CASSLGRTSGSSDTQYF	TGTGCCAGCAGCTTAGGCAGGACTAGCGGGTCCTCAGATACGCAGTATTTT
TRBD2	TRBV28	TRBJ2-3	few	CASRKNSGRAQDTQYF	TGTGCCAGCAGAAAAAATAGCGGGAGGGCCCAAGATACGCAGTATTTT
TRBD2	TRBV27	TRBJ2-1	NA	CASSYGREQFGRYNEQFF	TGTGCCAGCAGTTATGGGCGGGAGCAGTTTGGCCGATACAATGAGCAGTTCTTC
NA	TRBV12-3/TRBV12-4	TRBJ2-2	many	CASSLAFRGGELFF	TGTGCCAGCAGTTTAGCCTTCCGTGGCGGGGAGCTGTTTTTT
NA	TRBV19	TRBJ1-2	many	CASSIPQPANYGYTF	TGTGCCAGTAGTATCCCTCAGCCAGCTAACTATGGCTACACCTTC